Presented here are 7 T cell receptor beta chains from one specimen sequenced in a study of T-cell reconstitution after alpha-beta-depleted transplantation in children. Unique molecular identifiers were built into the TCRbeta library. TCRdb recomputed calls from the PCR reads with MiXCR, one row per CDR3 protein. The data contain hundreds of thousands of distinct CDR3 sequences, approximately 24% of them singletons. Sequences were derived from PBMCs, mostly from graft donor cells, sampled 360 days after TCRalphabeta/CD19-depleted stem cell transplant. These receptors came from a female patient aged 2-10 years who had a stem cell transplant for congenital amegakaryocytic thrombocytopenia, so the T cells may come from the graft donor.

This clonotype was counted at least ten times. The chain recombines TRBV12-3 or TRBV12-4 with TRBJ2-3; D ambiguous. V gave up 2 bases and J gave up 1 base, with 4 bases separating them. This CDR3 contains 13 residues. The chain's CDR3 is CASSLYGTDTQYF. As DNA, the CDR3 is TGTGCCAGCAGTTTATATGGCACAGATACGCAGTATTTT.

This chain uses TRBV7-9 with TRBJ2-1; no firm D call. With 5 bases removed from V and 2 bases from J, the gap between germline ends came to 16 bases. CDR1 and CDR2 (germline): SEHNR, FQNEAQ (reference sequence). This CDR3 has 16 amino acids. CDR3 amino acids: CASSPALRGPYNEQFF. CDR3 in DNA: TGTGCCAGCAGCCCCGCCCTCCGCGGACCCTACAATGAGCAGTTCTTC. Drawing the rest from reference TRBV7-9 and TRBJ2-1, the complete variable domain is DTGVSQNPRHKITKRGQNVTFRCDPISEHNRLYWYRQTLGQGPEFLTYFQNEAQLEKSRLLSDRFSAERPKGSFSTLEIQRTEQGDSAMYLCASSPALRGPYNEQFFGPGTRLTVL.

This clonotype has a count of ten or more. The J gene is TRBJ2-7, the V gene TRBV12-3 or TRBV12-4; D possibly corresponds to TRBD1 (6 bases). The CDR3 is 13 residues long. V gave up 3 bases and J gave up 3 bases, with 9 bases separating them. CDR3 DNA sequence: TGTGCCAGCAGTTTCAGGGGCTACTACGAGCAGTACTTC. It encodes CASSFRGYYEQYF.

This chain links TRBV6-5 with TRBJ2-2; D not certain. CDR3 length: 12 residues. Trimming shortened V by 9 bases and J by 6 bases, and 11 bases separated the two germline ends. In germline, CDR1 is MNHEY, CDR2 SVGAGI. CDR3 protein: CASRPFAGELFF. Written as DNA, the CDR3 is TGTGCCAGTAGACCTTTTGCCGGGGAGCTGTTTTTT.

V gene TRBV5-1 combines with J gene TRBJ2-7; TRBD1 aligns across 9 bases. The CDR3 extends over 15 amino acids. The V gene's germline CDR1 is SGHRS and CDR2 YFSETQ. The ends lost 0 bases at V and 3 bases at J; junction bases unmatched: 4. CDR3 DNA: TGCGCCAGCAGCTTGGTAGGGGGACAGGGCTACGAGCAGTACTTC. Protein: CASSLVGGQGYEQYF.

This chain joins TRBV9 and TRBJ1-6; no firm D call. Germline loops: CDR1 SGDLS, CDR2 YYNGEE. This CDR3 comprises 18 residues. The V and J ends lost 3 bases and 0 bases respectively, with 16 bases between them. Here the CDR3 DNA reads TGTGCCAGCAGCGACGGACCGCACCCTGACTCCTATAATTCACCCCTCCACTTT. Residues: CASSDGPHPDSYNSPLHF.

This clonotype appeared a few times. CDR3 amino acids: CASSLEVSANIQYF. The CDR3 bases are TGCGCCAGCAGCTTGGAAGTCTCAGCAAACATTCAGTACTTC. The gene calls are TRBV5-1 and TRBJ2-4; no clear D gene. This CDR3 is 14 amino acids long. CDR1 is SGHRS, CDR2 YFSETQ, per germline. The ends were cut back, 0 bases at V and 6 bases at J, with 10 bases in the middle.